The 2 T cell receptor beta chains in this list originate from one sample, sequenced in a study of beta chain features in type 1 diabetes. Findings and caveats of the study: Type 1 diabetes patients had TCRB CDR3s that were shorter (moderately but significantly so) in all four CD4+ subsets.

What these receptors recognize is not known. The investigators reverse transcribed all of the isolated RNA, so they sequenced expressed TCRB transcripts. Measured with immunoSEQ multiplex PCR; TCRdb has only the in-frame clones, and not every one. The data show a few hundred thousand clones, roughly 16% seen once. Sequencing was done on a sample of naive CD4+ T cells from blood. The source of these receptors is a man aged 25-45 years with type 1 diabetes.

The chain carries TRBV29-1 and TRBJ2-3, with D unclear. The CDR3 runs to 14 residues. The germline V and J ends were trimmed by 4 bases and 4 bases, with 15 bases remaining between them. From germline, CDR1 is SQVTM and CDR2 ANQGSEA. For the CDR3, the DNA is TGCAGCGTTGGACCCCGTCTAGTCGCAGATACGCAGTATTTT. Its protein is CSVGPRLVADTQYF.

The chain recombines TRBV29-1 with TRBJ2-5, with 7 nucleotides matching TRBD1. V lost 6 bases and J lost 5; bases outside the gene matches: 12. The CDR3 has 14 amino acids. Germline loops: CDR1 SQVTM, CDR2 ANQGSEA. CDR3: CSVTGQLTRETQYF. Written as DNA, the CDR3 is TGCAGCGTCACGGGACAGTTGACAAGGGAGACCCAGTACTTC. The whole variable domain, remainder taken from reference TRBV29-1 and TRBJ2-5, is SAVISQKPSRDICQRGTSLTIQCQVDSQVTMMFWYRQQPGQSLTLIATANQGSEATYESGFVIDKFPISRPNLTFSTLTVSNMSPEDSSIYLCSVTGQLTRETQYFGPGTRLLVL.